Listed here is a single T cell receptor (beta chain). The antigen remains undetermined. This CDR3 has 17 amino acids. From germline, CDR1 is MGHRA and CDR2 YSYEKL. The junction had 12 bases not matched to a gene; V was cut back by 4 bases and J by 7 bases. Nominally healthy donors provided the samples, though records likely missed some immune exposures. 13 Jbeta primers and 60 Vbeta primers were used for the PCR. Sequencing was performed with immunoSEQ multiplex PCR; in TCRdb, only in-frame clones are kept and a portion is missing. The data contain approximately 88,000 clones, 78% of them singletons. The entry originates in a study of cytomegalovirus exposure and HLA in healthy donors. Study results and caveats: Cytomegalovirus status was reportedly diagnosed by the classifier with high sensitivity and specificity.

The specimen sequenced was PBMCs. The TCR was taken from a man younger than 30 in good health and CMV-seropositive. V gene TRBV4-1 combines with J gene TRBJ2-7; 14 nucleotides align to TRBD2. The DNA for the CDR3 is TGCGCCAGCAGCCCGGGACTAGCGGGAGCAACCCCTTTGGAGCAGTACTTC. It codes for CASSPGLAGATPLEQYF.